This T cell receptor (beta chain) was sequenced during a study of beta chain features in type 1 diabetes. Whole-study findings and limits: VDJ junctions sequenced from type 1 diabetes patients showed fewer insertions and more deletions. Any role of HLA type in TCRB rearrangement remained unresolved here. There was a moderate but significant shortening of TCRB CDR3s in all four CD4+ subsets of Type 1 diabetes patients.

V lost 3 bases and J lost 8; bases outside the gene matches: 17. This CDR3 region has 17 residues. Germline V gives CDR1 MDHEN, CDR2 SYDVKM. Sequencing targeted expressed TCRB transcripts, as all isolated RNA had been reverse transcribed. TCRdb keeps only in-frame clones here, not all; method: immunoSEQ multiplex PCR. The profile covers over 90,000 clones, with roughly 28% appearing a single time and 0.5% to 0.55% taken by the ten largest. Worth noting for this clone: The antigen is unknown.

This TCR derives from a woman younger than 35 with type 1 diabetes. The chain carries TRBV28 and TRBJ1-2; 8 bases fit TRBD1. Sequenced material: central memory CD4+ T cells from blood. In DNA, the CDR3 is TGTGCCAGCAGTTTGGCCCTCCACCTCGGACAGGGTAAGGGCTACACCTTC. It translates to CASSLALHLGQGKGYTF.